The following is a TCR beta chain sequence with its context. This CDR3 spans 13 amino acids. Trimming cost V 3 bases and J 4 bases, with 11 bases left between them. Germline CDR1 SGDLS, CDR2 YYNGEE. Produced via immunoSEQ multiplex PCR; TCRdb's table is partial and in-frame only. The sample contains about 68,000 clones, about 97% of which appear only once. This sample is part of a study of technical replicates of blood from a handful of donors. This TCR derives from a human donor in good health. The V and J genes are TRBV9 and TRBJ2-7, with D possibly TRBD1 on 5 matching bases. Source material: T cells isolated from PBMCs. CDR3 amino acids: CASSGGANYEQYF. CDR3 bases: TGTGCCAGCAGCGGTGGGGCAAATTACGAGCAGTACTTC.